This T cell receptor (beta chain) comes out of a study of read filtering for tumor transcriptome and immune sequencing. Study findings and constraints: Even smaller IR-seq throughput identified most shared clonotypes.

This clonotype was seen repeatedly, ten times or more. Its antigen is not identified. From approximately 430 ng of RNA, a library with molecular barcoded alpha/delta and beta/gamma adaptors was made. Each CDR3 protein is one row after TCRdb ran MiXCR on the reads. The sample holds roughly 67,000 distinct CDR3 sequences, approximately 18% seen once. J was trimmed by 5 bases and V by 5 bases; bases with no gene match: 7. The germline V gene has CDR1 MNHEY and CDR2 SVGAGI. This CDR3 is built from 14 residues. Source material: a population of CD138-negative cells sorted from bone marrow. The receptor was derived from a donor aged 40 or older with multiple myeloma. The chain recombines TRBV6-5 with TRBJ2-3; 7 positions match TRBD2. This chain's CDR3 is CASSRGGEGDTQYF. The CDR3 DNA reads TGTGCCAGCAGTAGGGGAGGGGAGGGAGATACGCAGTATTTT.